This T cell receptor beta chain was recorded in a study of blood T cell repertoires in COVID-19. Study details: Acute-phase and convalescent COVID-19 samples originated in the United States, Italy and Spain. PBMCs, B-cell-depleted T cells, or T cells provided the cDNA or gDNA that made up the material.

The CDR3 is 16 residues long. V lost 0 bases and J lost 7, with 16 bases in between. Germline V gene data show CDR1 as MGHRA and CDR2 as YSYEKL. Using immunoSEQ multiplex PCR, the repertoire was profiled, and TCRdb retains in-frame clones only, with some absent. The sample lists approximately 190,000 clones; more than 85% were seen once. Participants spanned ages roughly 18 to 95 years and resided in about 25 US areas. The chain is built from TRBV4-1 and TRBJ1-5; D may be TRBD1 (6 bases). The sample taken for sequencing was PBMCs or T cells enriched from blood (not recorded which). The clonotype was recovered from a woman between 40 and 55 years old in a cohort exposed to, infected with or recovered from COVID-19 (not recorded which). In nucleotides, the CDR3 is TGCGCCAGCAGCCAAGATCCGGGGGGCATGAAGCAGCCCCAGCATTTT. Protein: CASSQDPGGMKQPQHF.